Listed below are T cell receptor beta chains from one sample, sequenced in a study of blood T cell repertoires in COVID-19. Generated by immunoSEQ multiplex PCR, the TCRdb table keeps only in-frame clones and is missing some. The data contain under 200,000 clones, roughly nine tenths of them singletons. Sequencing used peripheral blood. These receptors were collected from a man aged 70-80 years with acute or convalescent COVID-19. The CDR3 runs from the conserved cysteine through the conserved F or W. Fields, in order: J gene, clone size, D gene, V gene, CDR3 DNA, CDR3 protein. A D gene is named only where the DNA matches it firmly. The size of a clone is reported for some rows only, either as once, few or many, or as a class for expanded clones.

>TRBJ2-5|.|TRBD2|TRBV5-1
TGCGCCAGCAGCCGCGGGACTAGCGGGGGGGAAGAGACCCAGTACTTC
CASSRGTSGGEETQYF
>TRBJ1-1|.|.|TRBV9
TGTGCCAGCAGCCCTCGGGATCCGAGGGACACTGAAGCTTTCTTT
CASSPRDPRDTEAFF
>TRBJ2-3|.|.|TRBV27
TGTGCCAGCAGTTACAGGGCAGCTAGCACAGATACGCAGTATTTT
CASSYRAASTDTQYF
>TRBJ1-1|.|.|TRBV2
TGTGCCAGCGTCTTGGGGGGACTCACTGGGGCTGAAGCTTTCTTT
CASVLGGLTGAEAFF
>TRBJ2-7|.|TRBD1|TRBV2
TGTGCCAGCACCGTGACAGGGGGAGAGTTGGAGCAGTACTTC
CASTVTGGELEQYF
>TRBJ2-1|.|TRBD1|TRBV6-1
TGTGCCAGCAGTGAAAGGGGGACAGGGGTAGCGGGATTGAATGAGCAGTTCTTC
CASSERGTGVAGLNEQFF
>TRBJ1-2|.|.|TRBV18
TGTGCCAGCTCACCTCTAACGGAGAGCTTGTATGGCTACACCTTC
CASSPLTESLYGYTF
>TRBJ1-4|.|TRBD1|TRBV19
TGTGCCAGTCGGGACAGGTCCGCAACTAATGAAAAACTGTTTTTT
CASRDRSATNEKLFF
>TRBJ2-2|.|.|TRBV19
TGTGCCAGTAGTATACGACTCCCGTCCGGGGAGCTGTTTTTT
CASSIRLPSGELFF
>TRBJ2-7|.|.|TRBV2
TGTGCCAGCAGTTTACAGTACGAGCAGTACTTC
CASSLQYEQYF
>TRBJ2-1|.|TRBD1|TRBV28
TGTGCCAGCAGTTTATGGGACAGGGGTGACAATGAGCAGTTCTTC
CASSLWDRGDNEQFF
>TRBJ2-7|.|.|TRBV6-6
TGTGCCAGCAGTTACTCCTTAACCTACGAGCAGTACTTC
CASSYSLTYEQYF
>TRBJ2-5|.|TRBD2|TRBV5-5
TGTGCCAGCAGCCCCGAAAGCGGGGGGGCCCTGACCCAGTACTTC
CASSPESGGALTQYF
>TRBJ1-2|.|.|TRBV5-1
TGCGCCAGCAGCCCGGACAGCCTAATGGCTAACTATGGCTACACCTTC
CASSPDSLMANYGYTF
>TRBJ2-7|once|.|TRBV9
TGTGCCAGCAGCGTAGGGGCAGGCGCCTACGAGCAGTACTTC
CASSVGAGAYEQYF
>TRBJ1-2|once|.|TRBV5-1
TGCGCCAGCAGCTTTTACCGAGCCTCTAACTATGGCTACACCTTC
CASSFYRASNYGYTF
>TRBJ1-5|.|TRBD1|TRBV10-3
TGTGCCATCGGGACAGATAGCAATCAGCCCCAGCATTTT
CAIGTDSNQPQHF
>TRBJ2-4|.|.|TRBV6-5
TGTGCCAGCGGGGGGGGCCAGAGAGCCAAAAACATTCAGTACTTC
CASGGGQRAKNIQYF
>TRBJ1-5|few|TRBD1|TRBV28
TGTGCCAGCAGCGCCCTCGGGACAGAGAGCAATCAGCCCCAGCATTTT
CASSALGTESNQPQHF
>TRBJ1-5|.|.|TRBV19
TGTGCCAGTAGTTATAGGGGCTCATGGCAGCCCCAGCATTTT
CASSYRGSWQPQHF
>TRBJ2-7|once|.|TRBV3-1/TRBV3-2
TGTGCCAGCAGCCAAGGGTCTTATCCAGGGGAGCAGTACTTC
CASSQGSYPGEQYF
>TRBJ1-2|.|.|TRBV28
TGTGCCAGCAGTCCAACGGTCTATGGCTACACCTTC
CASSPTVYGYTF
>TRBJ1-2|.|.|TRBV3-1/TRBV3-2
TGTGCCAGCAGCCAGGAGGACTATGGCTACACCTTC
CASSQEDYGYTF
>TRBJ2-3|once|TRBD2|TRBV6-2/TRBV6-3
TGTGCCAGCAGTTACTTGGCTAGCGGTATAACAGATACGCAGTATTTT
CASSYLASGITDTQYF
>TRBJ1-6|.|.|TRBV11-3
TGTGCCAGCAGCTTAGGGGTGGAGTCACCCCTCCACTTT
CASSLGVESPLHF
>TRBJ2-7|few|TRBD1|TRBV11-2
TGTGCCAGCAGCCGGACAGGGGCCAACGAGCAGTACTTC
CASSRTGANEQYF